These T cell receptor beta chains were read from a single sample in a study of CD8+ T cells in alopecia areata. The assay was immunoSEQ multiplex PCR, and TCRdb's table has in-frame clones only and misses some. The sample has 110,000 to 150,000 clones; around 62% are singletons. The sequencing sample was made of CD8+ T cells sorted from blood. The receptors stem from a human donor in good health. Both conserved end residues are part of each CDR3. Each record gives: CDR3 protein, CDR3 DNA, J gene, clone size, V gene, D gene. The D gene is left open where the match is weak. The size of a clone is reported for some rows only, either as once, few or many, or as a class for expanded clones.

CDR3 protein: CASSWGQINSPLHF
CDR3 DNA: TGTGCCAGCAGCTGGGGACAGATTAATTCACCCCTCCACTTT
J gene: TRBJ1-6
clone size: -
V gene: TRBV7-2
D gene: TRBD1

CDR3 protein: CSQRTGGEQFF
CDR3 DNA: TGCAGCCAGCGAACGGGAGGTGAGCAGTTCTTC
J gene: TRBJ2-1
clone size: -
V gene: TRBV29-1
D gene: TRBD2

CDR3 protein: CASSSIAGGTTDTQYF
CDR3 DNA: TGTGCCAGCAGTTCTATAGCGGGAGGGACCACAGATACGCAGTATTTT
J gene: TRBJ2-3
clone size: -
V gene: TRBV27
D gene: TRBD2

CDR3 protein: CASSLGMGSDIQYF
CDR3 DNA: TGTGCCAGCAGCTTAGGGATGGGTTCTGACATTCAGTACTTC
J gene: TRBJ2-4
clone size: few
V gene: TRBV7-2
D gene: -

CDR3 protein: CASRSRGPKNTEAFF
CDR3 DNA: TGTGCCAGCAGGAGTCGGGGGCCCAAGAACACTGAAGCTTTCTTT
J gene: TRBJ1-1
clone size: few
V gene: TRBV28
D gene: -

CDR3 protein: CASSYGTSGAREQFF
CDR3 DNA: TGTGCCAGCAGTTACGGGACTAGTGGGGCCCGTGAGCAGTTCTTC
J gene: TRBJ2-1
clone size: -
V gene: TRBV6-5
D gene: TRBD2

CDR3 protein: CASMTDNSYNQPQHF
CDR3 DNA: TGTGCCAGTATGACAGACAACAGCTACAATCAGCCCCAGCATTTT
J gene: TRBJ1-5
clone size: -
V gene: TRBV19
D gene: -

CDR3 protein: CASSAGLAVYQETQYF
CDR3 DNA: TGTGCCAGCAGCGCAGGACTAGCGGTGTACCAAGAGACCCAGTACTTC
J gene: TRBJ2-5
clone size: -
V gene: TRBV9
D gene: TRBD2

CDR3 protein: CSTGQGLSYEQYF
CDR3 DNA: TGCAGCACGGGACAGGGCCTCTCCTACGAGCAGTACTTC
J gene: TRBJ2-7
clone size: -
V gene: TRBV29-1
D gene: TRBD1

CDR3 protein: CASSSAGATGELFF
CDR3 DNA: TGTGCCAGCAGTTCCGCGGGGGCCACCGGGGAGCTGTTTTTT
J gene: TRBJ2-2
clone size: -
V gene: TRBV11-2
D gene: -

CDR3 protein: CASSQGTSTSNQPQHF
CDR3 DNA: TGTGCCAGCAGCCAGGGGACATCCACTAGCAATCAGCCCCAGCATTTT
J gene: TRBJ1-5
clone size: -
V gene: TRBV13
D gene: -

CDR3 protein: CASSPPGQRWNYGYTF
CDR3 DNA: TGTGCCAGCAGCCCCCCCGGACAGCGATGGAACTATGGCTACACCTTC
J gene: TRBJ1-2
clone size: -
V gene: TRBV5-8
D gene: -

CDR3 protein: CASSLSSGSYNEQFF
CDR3 DNA: TGTGCCAGCAGTCTTTCTTCGGGATCCTACAATGAGCAGTTCTTC
J gene: TRBJ2-1
clone size: -
V gene: TRBV27
D gene: -

CDR3 protein: CASSQGEYTEAFF
CDR3 DNA: TGTGCCAGCAGCCAGGGGGAGTACACTGAAGCTTTCTTT
J gene: TRBJ1-1
clone size: -
V gene: TRBV5-6
D gene: TRBD1

CDR3 protein: CASSQERGYETQYF
CDR3 DNA: TGCGCCAGCAGCCAAGAGAGAGGGTACGAGACCCAGTACTTC
J gene: TRBJ2-5
clone size: once
V gene: TRBV4-1
D gene: -

CDR3 protein: CSVAQHYEQYF
CDR3 DNA: TGCAGCGTTGCGCAACATTACGAGCAGTACTTC
J gene: TRBJ2-7
clone size: -
V gene: TRBV29-1
D gene: -

CDR3 protein: CASSSWGLDEKLFF
CDR3 DNA: TGCGCCAGCAGCTCCTGGGGCCTCGATGAAAAACTGTTTTTT
J gene: TRBJ1-4
clone size: -
V gene: TRBV5-1
D gene: -

CDR3 protein: CASNPGGIHGIQYF
CDR3 DNA: TGTGCCAGCAACCCTGGGGGTATCCACGGCATTCAGTACTTC
J gene: TRBJ2-4
clone size: -
V gene: TRBV7-9
D gene: -

CDR3 protein: CASSFSVSYEQYF
CDR3 DNA: TGCGCCAGCAGCTTCTCAGTGAGCTACGAGCAGTACTTC
J gene: TRBJ2-7
clone size: -
V gene: TRBV5-1
D gene: -

CDR3 protein: CASRPLGLAGGPNEQFF
CDR3 DNA: TGCGCCAGCAGACCACTGGGACTAGCGGGAGGGCCAAATGAGCAGTTCTTC
J gene: TRBJ2-1
clone size: -
V gene: TRBV23-1
D gene: TRBD2

CDR3 protein: CASRRWDNEQFF
CDR3 DNA: TGTGCCAGTAGGCGGTGGGACAATGAGCAGTTCTTC
J gene: TRBJ2-1
clone size: few
V gene: TRBV19
D gene: -

CDR3 protein: CASSSDRGDYEQYF
CDR3 DNA: TGTGCCAGCAGCTCGGACAGGGGAGACTACGAGCAGTACTTC
J gene: TRBJ2-7
clone size: -
V gene: TRBV7-9
D gene: TRBD1

CDR3 protein: CASSYSIVDYNEQFF
CDR3 DNA: TGTGCCAGCAGTTACTCGATTGTGGATTACAATGAGCAGTTCTTC
J gene: TRBJ2-1
clone size: -
V gene: TRBV6-6
D gene: -

CDR3 protein: CASSYTAGTKSYEQYF
CDR3 DNA: TGTGCCAGCAGTTATACGGCCGGGACAAAGTCCTACGAGCAGTACTTC
J gene: TRBJ2-7
clone size: -
V gene: TRBV28
D gene: -

CDR3 protein: CATSRDPWRGRTSYEQYF
CDR3 DNA: TGTGCCACCAGCAGAGATCCGTGGAGGGGCCGTACATCCTACGAGCAGTACTTC
J gene: TRBJ2-7
clone size: -
V gene: TRBV15
D gene: -

CDR3 protein: CASRGHQNTEAFF
CDR3 DNA: TGTGCCAGCCGGGGACACCAGAACACTGAAGCTTTCTTT
J gene: TRBJ1-1
clone size: -
V gene: TRBV11-2
D gene: -

CDR3 protein: CASSLVGVVDTEAFF
CDR3 DNA: TGCGCCAGCAGCTTGGTTGGGGTAGTCGACACTGAAGCTTTCTTT
J gene: TRBJ1-1
clone size: once
V gene: TRBV5-1
D gene: -

CDR3 protein: CASSVDEGQPQHF
CDR3 DNA: TGTGCCAGCAGCGTAGACGAGGGACAGCCCCAGCATTTT
J gene: TRBJ1-5
clone size: -
V gene: TRBV9
D gene: -

CDR3 protein: CASSRDVNHEQYF
CDR3 DNA: TGTGCCAGCAGCCGCGATGTCAACCACGAGCAGTACTTC
J gene: TRBJ2-7
clone size: -
V gene: TRBV13
D gene: -

CDR3 protein: CSVDTLGQDSYEQYF
CDR3 DNA: TGCAGCGTCGATACCCTCGGGCAGGACAGCTACGAGCAGTACTTC
J gene: TRBJ2-7
clone size: -
V gene: TRBV29-1
D gene: -

CDR3 protein: CASSSYLGQSEAFF
CDR3 DNA: TGTGCCAGCAGTTCCTACCTGGGACAGTCTGAAGCTTTCTTT
J gene: TRBJ1-1
clone size: once
V gene: TRBV27
D gene: TRBD1

CDR3 protein: CASSSSGSEQYF
CDR3 DNA: TGTGCCAGCAGCTCCTCGGGGAGCGAGCAGTACTTC
J gene: TRBJ2-7
clone size: -
V gene: TRBV5-5
D gene: -

CDR3 protein: CASSIGPSPTYEQYF
CDR3 DNA: TGTGCCAGTAGTATAGGGCCCAGCCCAACCTACGAGCAGTACTTC
J gene: TRBJ2-7
clone size: -
V gene: TRBV19
D gene: -

CDR3 protein: CASSPVGGSYEQYF
CDR3 DNA: TGTGCCAGCAGCCCCGTCGGGGGGTCTTATGAGCAGTACTTC
J gene: TRBJ2-7
clone size: -
V gene: TRBV11-2
D gene: TRBD2

CDR3 protein: CSVGTSGSYEQYF
CDR3 DNA: TGCAGCGTGGGGACTAGCGGTTCCTACGAGCAGTACTTC
J gene: TRBJ2-7
clone size: -
V gene: TRBV29-1
D gene: TRBD2

CDR3 protein: CASSQDSTGQETQYF
CDR3 DNA: TGCGCCAGCAGCCAAGATTCGACCGGACAAGAGACCCAGTACTTC
J gene: TRBJ2-5
clone size: -
V gene: TRBV4-1
D gene: -

CDR3 protein: CASSQVEGREQFF
CDR3 DNA: TGCGCCAGCAGCCAAGTGGAAGGGAGGGAGCAGTTCTTC
J gene: TRBJ2-1
clone size: few
V gene: TRBV4-1
D gene: -

CDR3 protein: CASSSMVGAGETQYF
CDR3 DNA: TGTGCCAGCAGCTCCATGGTGGGGGCCGGTGAGACCCAGTACTTC
J gene: TRBJ2-5
clone size: -
V gene: TRBV5-4
D gene: -

CDR3 protein: CASSSGQGTPMNEKLFF
CDR3 DNA: TGCGCCAGCAGCTCGGGACAGGGGACCCCGATGAATGAAAAACTGTTTTTT
J gene: TRBJ1-4
clone size: many
V gene: TRBV5-1
D gene: TRBD1

CDR3 protein: CSAQGGRGEQFF
CDR3 DNA: TGCAGCGCACAGGGGGGGCGCGGTGAGCAGTTCTTC
J gene: TRBJ2-1
clone size: few
V gene: TRBV29-1
D gene: -

CDR3 protein: CASSLGYSGNTIYF
CDR3 DNA: TGTGCCAGCAGCTTAGGGTACTCTGGAAACACCATATATTTT
J gene: TRBJ1-3
clone size: few
V gene: TRBV7-6
D gene: -